This TCR beta chain was observed in a study of control samples from healthy donors and cancer patients (dated by TCRdb to 2020 to 2022). Libraries came from the immunoSEQ multiplex PCR assay. This immuneACCESS table, as held by TCRdb, lists in-frame sequences with V and J called but not all clones. Of the missing ones, under half trace to an unresolved V gene in checked studies; the others have no known cause. The sample data list some 140,000 clones, and about 88% of these were observed just once. Together, the top ten hold around 8.2% of the sample. A note on this clone: This receptor's antigen is unknown. One base away there is no much larger clone; base qualities are not given.

From the cysteine up to the phenylalanine, the CDR3 has a length of 14 residues. CDR3 DNA is the only sequence kept; it has 42 bases, read in frame from the first base. The germline V gene sets CDR1 to MNHEY and CDR2 to SVGAGI. V gives up 5 bases and J gives up 2 bases, and the segment between their germline ends measures 11 bases. The V gene is TRBV6-5 and the J gene is TRBJ2-3, and TRBD2 may be the D gene, going by 6 matching bases. This receptor was identified in a woman in her 30s in good health. Sequenced material: blood. The CDR3 region has the sequence CASSRRETTDTQYF. In nucleotide form, the sequence is TGTGCCAGCAGTAGGAGGGAGACCACAGATACGCAGTATTTT.